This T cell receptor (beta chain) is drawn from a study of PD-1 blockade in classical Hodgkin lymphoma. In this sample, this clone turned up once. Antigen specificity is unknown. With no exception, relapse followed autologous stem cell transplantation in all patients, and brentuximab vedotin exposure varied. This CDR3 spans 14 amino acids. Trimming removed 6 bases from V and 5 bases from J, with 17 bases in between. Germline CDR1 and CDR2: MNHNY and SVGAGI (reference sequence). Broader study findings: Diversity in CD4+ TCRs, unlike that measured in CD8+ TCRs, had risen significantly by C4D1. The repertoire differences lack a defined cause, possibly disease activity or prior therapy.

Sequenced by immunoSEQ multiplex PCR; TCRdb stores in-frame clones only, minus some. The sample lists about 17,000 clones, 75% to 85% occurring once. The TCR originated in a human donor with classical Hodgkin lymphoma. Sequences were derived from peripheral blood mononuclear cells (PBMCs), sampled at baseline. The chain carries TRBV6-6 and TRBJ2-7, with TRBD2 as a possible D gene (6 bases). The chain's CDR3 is CASSRGMDYHEQYF. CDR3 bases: TGTGCCAGCAGCCGCGGGATGGACTACCACGAGCAGTACTTC.